This TCR beta chain was identified during a study of cytomegalovirus exposure and HLA in healthy donors. General study results and limits: Associated with cytomegalovirus, according to the listing, were around 160 TCR beta chains.

The data were produced by immunoSEQ multiplex PCR, yet TCRdb's version contains in-frame clones alone and is incomplete. The table has under 200,000 clones, about 96% seen once. Worth noting for this clone: As yet, its antigen is unknown.

The germline CDR1 and CDR2 sequences are KGHSY and FQNENV. V lost 1 base and J lost 0; bases outside the gene matches: 4. The CDR3 has 16 amino acids. The genes are TRBV16 and TRBJ2-3; 7 bases fit TRBD2. The sequence was collected from a woman in her late teens or twenties in good health and CMV-seronegative. The specimen sequenced was PBMCs. CDR3 bases: TGTGCCAGCAGCCAATTGGAGCGGGGCAGCACAGATACGCAGTATTTT. Amino acids: CASSQLERGSTDTQYF.